The 10 T cell receptor beta chains below were found in one sample sequenced in a study of identifying expanded T cells in peripheral blood. Sequencing used immunoSEQ multiplex PCR; TCRdb keeps in-frame clones, though not all of them. The table has 75,000 to 90,000 clones, around nine tenths seen once. Sequencing was performed on blood. The origin of the receptors is a person between 18 and 70 years old in good health.

V is TRBV11-2 and J is TRBJ1-6, with a tentative D call TRBD1 (6 bases). V shed 7 bases and J shed 6 bases, with 19 bases lying between them. CDR3 length: 16 amino acids. Germline CDR1 SGHAT, CDR2 FQNNGV. The CDR3 loop is CASTPKGGWGNSPLHF. In DNA, the CDR3 is TGTGCCAGCACCCCCAAGGGGGGATGGGGTAATTCACCCCTCCACTTT.

The chain uses TRBV14 and TRBJ2-3, with TRBD2 matching 7 bases. J lost 1 base, V lost 2 bases, and 9 bases had no gene match. The CDR3 consists of 17 residues. Germline values: CDR1 SGHDN, CDR2 FVKESK. The CDR3 reads CASSQQLGRGGTDTQYF. DNA of the CDR3: TGTGCCAGCAGCCAACAGCTCGGACGGGGGGGCACAGATACGCAGTATTTT. The variable domain in full, completed from reference TRBV14 and TRBJ2-3, reads EAGVTQFPSHSVIEKGQTVTLRCDPISGHDNLYWYRRVMGKEIKFLLHFVKESKQDESGMPNNRFLAERTGGTYSTLKVQPAELEDSGVYFCASSQQLGRGGTDTQYFGPGTRLTVL.

The chain combines TRBV5-6 with TRBJ2-7; D unresolved. The V end was cut by 0 bases, the J end by 3 bases, with 13 bases between. Germline V gives CDR1 SGHDT, CDR2 YYEEEE. CDR3 length: 15 residues. CDR3 nucleotides: TGTGCCAGCAGCTTGGTTGTGGGTAGGGACTACGAGCAGTACTTC. Translated, it gives CASSLVVGRDYEQYF.

V usage is TRBV4-1 and J usage is TRBJ2-2, with TRBD2 matching 10 bases. The V gene end was trimmed by 0 bases and the J gene end by 8 bases; junction bases not matched to a gene: 18. Per germline, CDR1 MGHRA and CDR2 YSYEKL. The CDR3 length is 20 residues. The CDR3 here is CASSQDSRASGGPGLGELFF. The CDR3, as DNA: TGCGCCAGCAGCCAAGATTCAAGGGCTAGCGGGGGCCCCGGGTTGGGGGAGCTGTTTTTT.

The chain is built from TRBV19 and TRBJ1-2; D might be TRBD1 (6 bases). The CDR3 is made up of 18 amino acids. V dropped 3 bases and J dropped 4 bases, with 24 bases sitting between them. The germline V gene encodes CDR1 LNHDA and CDR2 SQIVND (reference sequence). The CDR3 DNA is TGTGCCAGTAGTATGTTAACCCCGGGCAGTCGGGGGGCCTATGGCTACACCTTC. Protein product: CASSMLTPGSRGAYGYTF.

This rearrangement joins TRBV5-5 to TRBJ1-3; 7 bases align to TRBD1. Germline V gene lookup returns CDR1 SGHKS and CDR2 YYEKEE (reference sequence). The CDR3 has 17 residues. With V trimmed by 4 bases and J by 2 bases, 12 bases remained unmatched. The CDR3 DNA follows: TGTGCCAGCAGCATGGACGAAGACAGGGCACCTGGAAACACCATATATTTT. Its protein is CASSMDEDRAPGNTIYF.

The V call is TRBV5-1, the J call TRBJ2-7; D assignment may be TRBD1 or TRBD2 (5 bases each). The CDR3 spans 13 residues. The germline CDR1 and CDR2 sequences are SGHRS and YFSETQ. V was shortened by 4 bases and J by 6 bases, with 14 bases between the two germline ends. For the CDR3, the DNA is TGCGCCAGCAGCCGGGACGTTAGGGCCGAGCAGTACTTC. It yields the protein CASSRDVRAEQYF.

The genes are TRBV12-1 and TRBJ1-1. TRBV12-1 is shown as a pseudogene. The CDR3 runs to 14 residues. The CDR3 spells CASSFGPENTEAFF. The CDR3 region has the DNA TGTGCCAGCAGCTTTGGGCCGGAGAACACTGAAGCTTTCTTT.

The J gene is TRBJ1-3, the V gene TRBV19; 10 nucleotides agree with TRBD1. V lost 6 bases and J lost 2; bases outside the gene matches: 4. The CDR3 has 15 residues. Germline loops: CDR1 LNHDA, CDR2 SQIVND (reference sequence). The CDR3 sequence is CASRFDRGPGNTIYF. CDR3 nucleotide sequence: TGTGCCAGTAGGTTCGACAGGGGGCCTGGAAACACCATATATTTT.

The V call is TRBV5-4, the J call TRBJ1-2, with 10 bases identical to TRBD1. V shed 4 bases, J shed 4 bases, and the junction held 7 bases outside the gene matches. There are 15 residues in the CDR3. Germline lookup yields CDR1 SGHNT and CDR2 YYREEE (reference sequence). CDR3 residues: CASSGGQGPLYGYTF. The CDR3 nucleotides read TGTGCCAGCAGCGGGGGACAGGGGCCCCTCTATGGCTACACCTTC.